Listed below are T cell receptor beta chains from one sample, sequenced in a study of cytomegalovirus exposure and HLA in healthy donors. TCRdb keeps only in-frame clones here, not all; method: immunoSEQ multiplex PCR. The table shows more than 110,000 clones, with 75% to 80% occurring only once. Sequencing used PBMCs. These receptors were taken from a woman in her forties or fifties in good health and CMV-seronegative. Each CDR3 is given with its conserved first and last residue. The order of the fields is V gene, clone size, D gene, J gene, CDR3 DNA, CDR3 protein. A D gene is named only where the DNA matches it firmly. Rows give clone size only sometimes, using once, few, many, or a class for an expanded clone.

TRBV6-5	few	NA	TRBJ1-3	TGTGCCAGCAGTTACTCGCGGGTAGGAAACACCATATATTTT	CASSYSRVGNTIYF
TRBV6-5	NA	NA	TRBJ1-6	TGTGCCAGCAGTTACTCAGCGACCGTCCCCTCACCCCTCCACTTT	CASSYSATVPSPLHF
TRBV27	NA	NA	TRBJ2-7	TGTGCCAGCAGTCCACAGGTCCCTCCCTACGAGCAGTACTTC	CASSPQVPPYEQYF
TRBV11-2	NA	NA	TRBJ1-2	TGTGCCAGCACCACTCCCAGGGGACCCTATGGCTACACCTTC	CASTTPRGPYGYTF
TRBV5-8	NA	NA	TRBJ2-1	TGTGCCAGCAGCTTGACCCGGGGGTCCTACAATGAGCAGTTCTTC	CASSLTRGSYNEQFF
TRBV5-8	NA	NA	TRBJ1-5	TGTGCCGGCAGCCTCCCGTATAGCAATCAGCCCCAGCATTTT	CAGSLPYSNQPQHF
TRBV4-2	NA	NA	TRBJ2-7	TGTGCCAGCAGCCAAGATGCTCGGTACGAACAGTACTTC	CASSQDARYEQYF
TRBV18	NA	NA	TRBJ1-2	TGTGCCAGCTCACCTCCCGGGACAAACTATGGCTACACCTTC	CASSPPGTNYGYTF
TRBV28	few	TRBD1	TRBJ1-1	TGTGCCAGCAGGGGGACAGGAGCCCCTGAAGCTTTCTTT	CASRGTGAPEAFF
TRBV6-1	NA	TRBD1	TRBJ1-4	TGTGCCAGCAGTGAAGGTCTCGGACAGGGATCTGAAAAACTGTTTTTT	CASSEGLGQGSEKLFF
TRBV6-5	NA	NA	TRBJ2-3	TGTGCCAGCAGTTACGGTCCGGGGGTGCGCACAGATACGCAGTATTTT	CASSYGPGVRTDTQYF
TRBV7-3	NA	NA	TRBJ2-7	TGTGCCAGCAGCTTAAATCCAGGGCCCTCCTACGAGCAGTACTTC	CASSLNPGPSYEQYF
TRBV6-5	NA	NA	TRBJ1-2	TGTGCCAGCAGTCACCCACGAGAGGGCTACACCTTC	CASSHPREGYTF
TRBV4-1	NA	TRBD2	TRBJ2-5	TGCGCCAGCAGCCAAGGGCGGGGGGGCGGGGAGACCCAGTACTTC	CASSQGRGGGETQYF
TRBV29-1	once	NA	TRBJ1-3	TGCAGCGTTGAAGATCTTAGGGGCCCTGGAAACACCATATATTTT	CSVEDLRGPGNTIYF
TRBV5-1	NA	TRBD1	TRBJ2-3	TGCGCCAGCAGCTCGGGACAGGGGTTTGGAGATACGCAGTATTTT	CASSSGQGFGDTQYF
TRBV28	NA	TRBD1	TRBJ1-3	TGTGCCAGCAGTTCAATTAACAGGGGTAACACCATATATTTT	CASSSINRGNTIYF
TRBV6-1	NA	TRBD2	TRBJ2-5	TGTGCCAGCCGCCGGGGGGGGATCCAAGAGACCCAGTACTTC	CASRRGGIQETQYF
TRBV2	NA	NA	TRBJ1-6	TGTGCCAGCGCCAGGCCGAATAATTCACCCCTCCACTTT	CASARPNNSPLHF
TRBV27	NA	TRBD1	TRBJ1-2	TGTGCCAGCAGTTCGGCAGGGGGCTATGGCTACACCTTC	CASSSAGGYGYTF
TRBV7-2	NA	NA	TRBJ2-7	TGTGCCAGCAGCTCACAGGGCGCCTACGAGCAGTACTTC	CASSSQGAYEQYF
TRBV6-5	NA	NA	TRBJ1-2	TGTGCCAGCAGTTCACCGCGACAGGACGCCTCCAATGGCTACACCTTC	CASSSPRQDASNGYTF
TRBV5-1	NA	NA	TRBJ2-5	TGCGCCAGCAGCTTGGGTGCAGGCCTTGAACAAGAGACCCAGTACTTC	CASSLGAGLEQETQYF
TRBV28	once	NA	TRBJ2-6	TGTGCCAGCAGTTTTTACAGGTTGGCCGGGGCCAACGTCCTGACTTTC	CASSFYRLAGANVLTF
TRBV5-1	NA	TRBD2	TRBJ2-5	TGCGCCAGCAGCACGGGACTAGCGGGAGTACAAGAGACCCAGTACTTC	CASSTGLAGVQETQYF
TRBV7-8	NA	NA	TRBJ1-5	TGTGCCAGCAGCTTAGAGCGGGTAACTATCAGCAATCAGCCCCAGCATTTT	CASSLERVTISNQPQHF
TRBV7-2	few	TRBD1	TRBJ1-1	TGTGCCAGCAGCGCGGACAGGGGGCTACGAAACACTGAAGCTTTCTTT	CASSADRGLRNTEAFF
TRBV9	NA	NA	TRBJ1-1	TGTGCCAGCAGCCCACCGGCAGGTATCACTGAAGCTTTCTTT	CASSPPAGITEAFF
TRBV6-4	once	NA	TRBJ1-2	TGTGCCAGCAGTCGGGGGGCTAACTATGGCTACACCTTC	CASSRGANYGYTF
TRBV7-6	NA	TRBD1	TRBJ2-7	TGTGCCAGCAGCCCACTGACAGGGGGCGACGAGCAGTACTTC	CASSPLTGGDEQYF
TRBV7-2	NA	TRBD2	TRBJ2-1	TGTGCCAGCAGCACCCGACTAGCGGGGGGGCGGGGGCAGTTCTTC	CASSTRLAGGRGQFF
TRBV27	NA	NA	TRBJ1-1	TGTGCCAGCAGTTTATCAGGGAGGATTGAAGCTTTCTTT	CASSLSGRIEAFF
TRBV15	NA	NA	TRBJ2-3	TGTGCCACCAGCAGACGCCCAAGACGGGGGAACACAGATACGCAGTATTTT	CATSRRPRRGNTDTQYF
TRBV9	NA	NA	TRBJ2-3	TGTGCCAGCAGCGTAGGGGGGGGGAATGCAGGGGATTCAGATACGCAGTATTTT	CASSVGGGNAGDSDTQYF
TRBV27	NA	TRBD1	TRBJ1-6	TGTGCCAGCAGTTGGGGACAGGGTAATTCACCCCTCCACTTT	CASSWGQGNSPLHF
TRBV11-3	NA	NA	TRBJ2-1	TGTGCCAGCAGCTTGCCAGGGCCCGGACCCCACAATGAGCAGTTCTTC	CASSLPGPGPHNEQFF
TRBV11-2	NA	TRBD2	TRBJ2-3	TGTGCCAGCAGCTTCCGGGGGGGCTCCACAGATACGCAGTATTTT	CASSFRGGSTDTQYF
TRBV4-2	NA	NA	TRBJ2-1	TGTGCCAGCAGCCAAGATGGCAGGGCCTACAATGAGCAGTTCTTC	CASSQDGRAYNEQFF
TRBV29-1	NA	TRBD2	TRBJ2-3	TGCAGCGTCGTCCCCTGGACTAGCGGGAGCACAGATACGCAGTATTTT	CSVVPWTSGSTDTQYF
TRBV6-4	NA	NA	TRBJ2-6	TGTGCCAGCAGTGAGTCGGCGGCCCCCCCGGCCAACGTCCTGACTTTC	CASSESAAPPANVLTF
TRBV7-9	NA	NA	TRBJ2-7	TGTGCCAGCAGCTCACAGGGTAAAGGTCCCTACGAGCAGTACTTC	CASSSQGKGPYEQYF
TRBV6-1	NA	TRBD2	TRBJ2-1	TGTGCCAGCAGTGGCCGGGGAGCGGGGGGCCGGGGGTACAATGAGCAGTTCTTC	CASSGRGAGGRGYNEQFF
TRBV10-1	NA	TRBD1	TRBJ1-2	TGCGCCAGCACCCCCGAAAGGGACAGGGGTCGGCATGGCTACACCTTC	CASTPERDRGRHGYTF
TRBV6-6	few	NA	TRBJ1-1	TGTGCCAGCAGCCGGAGTGAAACTGAAGCTTTCTTT	CASSRSETEAFF
TRBV6-6	NA	TRBD1	TRBJ1-6	TGTGCCAGCAGTTCGGGACAGGGCGGATGGGCCCTCCACTTT	CASSSGQGGWALHF
TRBV4-2	NA	TRBD2	TRBJ2-5	TGTGCCAGCAGCCAAGAGCGGGGGGCCCCTCAAGAGACCCAGTACTTC	CASSQERGAPQETQYF
TRBV18	NA	TRBD1	TRBJ1-1	TGTGCCAGCTCACCAAATTTTCCTGGACAGGCCCACACTGAAGCTTTCTTT	CASSPNFPGQAHTEAFF
TRBV6-1	NA	NA	TRBJ1-2	TGTGCCAGCAGTGAAACAGGGCGCTATGGCTACACCTTC	CASSETGRYGYTF
TRBV5-6	few	NA	TRBJ2-1	TGTGCCAGCAGCTTTGGGGGGTCCTCCCTCAATGAGCAGTTCTTC	CASSFGGSSLNEQFF
TRBV9	NA	NA	TRBJ2-3	TGTGCCCGCCCGCGGGGCACAGATACGCAGTATTTT	CARPRGTDTQYF
TRBV5-1	few	TRBD1	TRBJ1-2	TGCGCCAGCAGCCCAGGGGGCCCTAACTATGGCTACACCTTC	CASSPGGPNYGYTF
TRBV10-3	NA	NA	TRBJ1-6	TGTGCCATCAGTGAGTCGATTGGGAGGCGATATAATTCACCCCTCCACTTT	CAISESIGRRYNSPLHF
TRBV10-2	few	NA	TRBJ2-3	TGCGCCAGCAACCCAGGACGACTAAACACAGATACGCAGTATTTT	CASNPGRLNTDTQYF
TRBV4-3	few	TRBD2	TRBJ2-3	TGCGCCAGCAGCCCTTCAGGCGGCGGGGGTTTGGGTATGCAGTATTTT	CASSPSGGGGLGMQYF
TRBV6-1	few	TRBD1	TRBJ1-1	TGTGCCAGCAGTGAAGCAGGGACAGGGGGCACTGAAGCTTTCTTT	CASSEAGTGGTEAFF
TRBV11-2	NA	NA	TRBJ1-1	TGTGCCAGCAGCCCACTCATGGACACTGAAGCTTTCTTT	CASSPLMDTEAFF
TRBV7-2	once	TRBD1	TRBJ1-1	TGTGCCAGCAGCTTGATCCCGACAGGGCGTTTTAACACTGAAGCTTTCTTT	CASSLIPTGRFNTEAFF
TRBV5-6	NA	NA	TRBJ2-7	TGTGCCAGCAGCCCGGGACAAACCTACGAGCAGTACTTC	CASSPGQTYEQYF
TRBV10-1	once	TRBD2	TRBJ2-5	TGCGCCAGCAGTGAATTAGCGGGGGGTCTCCAAGAGACCCAGTACTTC	CASSELAGGLQETQYF